This TCR beta chain derives from a study of T-cell memory formation after mild COVID-19. Notes on this clonotype: Antigen: not known.

TCRdb fed the 5' RACE reads into MiXCR, producing one record per CDR3 protein. The sample has around 500,000 distinct CDR3 sequences; approximately 18% are singletons. V gave up 0 bases and J gave up 7 bases, with 15 bases separating them. Looked up from germline, CDR1 is SGHDN and CDR2 is FVKESK. This CDR3 is 15 amino acids long. Study conclusions and caveats: From day 15 to 85, contracting clones were balanced between CD4 and CD8, whereas later expanders leaned toward CD4+. Nothing showed for sure that second-wave clones peaking on day 37 were SARS-CoV-2 specific. Among contracting clones, CD4+ were mainly CM/EM and CD8+ enriched in EMRA.

The chain carries TRBV14 and TRBJ1-2, with no clear D. The receptor's source is an adult woman who had mild COVID-19 (a few samples of this study predate the infection). Cell type and time point are not known. What was sequenced was PBMCs or a T cell subset sorted from them (not recorded which). In DNA form, the CDR3 reads TGTGCCAGCAGCCAAGAGTGGGAGGGATTAAGTGGCTACACCTTC. Amino acid sequence: CASSQEWEGLSGYTF.